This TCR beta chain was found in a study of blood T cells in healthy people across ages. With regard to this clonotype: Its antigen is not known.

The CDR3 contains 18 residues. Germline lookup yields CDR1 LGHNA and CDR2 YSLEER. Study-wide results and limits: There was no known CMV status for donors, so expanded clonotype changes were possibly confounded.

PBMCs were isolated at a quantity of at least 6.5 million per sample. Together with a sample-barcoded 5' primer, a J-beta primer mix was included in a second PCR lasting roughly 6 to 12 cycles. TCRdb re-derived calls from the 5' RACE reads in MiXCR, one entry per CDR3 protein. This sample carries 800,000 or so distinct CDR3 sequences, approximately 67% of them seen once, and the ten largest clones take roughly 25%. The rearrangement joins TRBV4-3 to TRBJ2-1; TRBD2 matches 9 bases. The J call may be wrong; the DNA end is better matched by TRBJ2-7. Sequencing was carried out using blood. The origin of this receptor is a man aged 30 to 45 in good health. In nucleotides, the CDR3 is TGCGCCAGCAGCCTGGGGGCTAGCGGGGCTAACTCCTACAATGAGCAGTACTTC. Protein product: CASSLGASGANSYNEQYF.